This T cell receptor beta chain was identified during a study of molecular identifiers for immune sequencing clone quantification (dated by TCRdb to between 2018 and 2020). In the study overall: For a replicate experiment, the RNA from either 20,000 or 100,000 naive CD8 T cells was divided into five aliquots, and four of those aliquots went on to sequencing. The study was a methods study using CD8 T cells to benchmark molecular-identifier clustering-based TCR repertoire sequencing (MIDCIRS) and TCR RNA copy counting. What the work shows at the level of the full study, not this receptor alone: The naive libraries included spiked-in Jurkat TCR RNA (around 9 copies' worth), and this RNA is not part of the donor repertoire. In CMV-specific effector cells, clones with more than 20 RNA copies accounted for over 98% of molecules, whereas in naive cells such clones accounted for under 1%. About 3.1 recovered TCR RNA copies per cell were obtained by modeling, versus about 9 by digital PCR, implying a capture efficiency of 30% to 35%. When barcode sub-clustering was not used, chimeric consensus sequences inflated TCR diversity, with chimeras reaching as high as 47%. Even against a background of approximately 1 million naive CD8 T cells, spiked-in Jurkat TCR RNA amounting to a single cell's worth was reported to be detectable. Highly expanded clone sizes could be underestimated if identical TCR molecules share a barcode.

Receptors were amplified or captured by PCR. TCRdb lists the instrument as Illumina HiSeq 4000. Bulk TCR libraries were prepared as previously described, using TCR primers listed in Table S5. Total RNA was purified with the Qiagen AllPrep DNA/RNA kit. Before any analysis, reads coming from multiple sequencing runs of the same library were combined into one pool. Processing in the source paper ran as follows. Reads were retained only if an exact TCR constant sequence was present, and the retained reads were trimmed to 150 nt and grouped according to their 12-nt molecular barcodes. Reads within each barcode group were sub-clustered using a 15% Levenshtein threshold, and quality-weighted consensus sequences were constructed for each RNA molecule. Non-functional sequences were removed, as were lower-count sequences one edit away from another. Based on fitting two negative binomial distributions, any barcode sub-cluster with under 20% of the maximum read count was discarded. TCRdb reprocessed the public reads (quality trimming at Q25 with fastp, clone calling with MiXCR) and kept in-frame beta chains. When rows share a CDR3 protein, they turn into one entry using the most common DNA and genes. The V and J calls, along with clone size, are taken from TCRdb and not from the paper's own processing. The sample yields 9,500 to 15,000 distinct CDR3 sequences; about 20% were counted once. In total, the top ten clones hold 1.5% of the sample.

Naive CD8 T cell libraries were made from roughly 21,000 to 960,000 sorted cells using 10%, 30% or 50% of purified RNA. Naive CD8 T cells were FACS-sorted as CD8+CD4-CCR7+CD45RA+ on a BD FACSAria II into RLT Plus buffer. Around 10 TCR copies' worth of Jurkat RNA were spiked into roughly 19,000-1,000,000 naive CD8 T cell samples to test detection sensitivity. CD8 T cells were enriched with RosetteSep CD8+ T Cell Enrichment Cocktail and Ficoll-Paque, followed by ACK red cell lysis. V and J are truncated by 3 bases and 3 bases respectively, leaving an intervening sequence of 14 bases. Per the germline V gene, MDHEN is the CDR1 and SYDVKM is the CDR2. Taken from cysteine to phenylalanine, the CDR3 has 15 residues. Only the CDR3 portion is preserved as DNA: 45 bases, with reading frame beginning at the first base. Worth noting for this clonotype: Its antigen is unknown. No base-level quality is on record; no much larger clone is a single base apart.

The origin of this receptor is a human donor in good health. Some libraries in this study had Jurkat cell RNA spiked in. Input material: naive CD8+ T cells from blood, with Jurkat cell RNA spiked in. The meaning of the sample's cell subset or site label: FACS-sorted CD8+CD4-CCR7+CD45RA+ naive T cells. The sequence links TRBV28 to TRBJ1-1; the D gene is perhaps TRBD1, from 5 matching bases. In nucleotides, the sequence is TGTGCCAGCAGTTTCCCTCGGGCAGGGTACACTGAAGCTTTCTTT. Its protein reads: CASSFPRAGYTEAFF.